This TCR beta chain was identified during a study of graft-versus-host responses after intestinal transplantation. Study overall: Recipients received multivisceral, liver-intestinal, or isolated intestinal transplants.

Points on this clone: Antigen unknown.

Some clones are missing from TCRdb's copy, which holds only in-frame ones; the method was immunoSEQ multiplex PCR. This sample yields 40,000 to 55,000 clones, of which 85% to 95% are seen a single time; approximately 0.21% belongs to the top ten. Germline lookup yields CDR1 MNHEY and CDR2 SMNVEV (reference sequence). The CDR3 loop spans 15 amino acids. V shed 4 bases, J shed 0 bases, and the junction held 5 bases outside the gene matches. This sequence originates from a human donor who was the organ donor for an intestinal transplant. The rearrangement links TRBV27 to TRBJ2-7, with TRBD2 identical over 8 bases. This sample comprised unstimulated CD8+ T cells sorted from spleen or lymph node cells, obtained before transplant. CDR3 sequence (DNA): TGTGCCAGCAGTTGGGCGGGGGGACCCTCCTACGAGCAGTACTTC. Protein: CASSWAGGPSYEQYF.